The source of this T cell receptor beta chain is a study of beta chain features in type 1 diabetes. Study as a whole: No patient-donor differences in age, gender, total cells or subset yield.

Expressed TCRB transcripts got sequenced, as all isolated RNA was reverse transcribed. Libraries were prepared by immunoSEQ multiplex PCR; TCRdb keeps only in-frame clonotypes and omits some of them. The repertoire holds fewer than 250,000 clones, with 55% to 70% as singletons. As concerns this clone: What it recognizes is unknown.

Germline V gene lookup returns CDR1 SGHVS and CDR2 FQNEAQ. V lost 1 base and J lost 5, with 15 bases in between. The CDR3 runs to 15 residues. General study points: Among patients with Type 1 diabetes, TCRB CDR3s were moderately but significantly shorter in every one of the four CD4+ subsets.

V usage is TRBV7-8 and J usage is TRBJ2-7; D not certain. This TCR derives from a man aged 30 to 39 in good health. Specimen: naive CD4+ T cells from blood. The CDR3 sequence is CASSLEVGSWDEQYF. Here the CDR3 DNA reads TGTGCCAGCAGCTTAGAAGTCGGGTCTTGGGACGAGCAGTACTTC.